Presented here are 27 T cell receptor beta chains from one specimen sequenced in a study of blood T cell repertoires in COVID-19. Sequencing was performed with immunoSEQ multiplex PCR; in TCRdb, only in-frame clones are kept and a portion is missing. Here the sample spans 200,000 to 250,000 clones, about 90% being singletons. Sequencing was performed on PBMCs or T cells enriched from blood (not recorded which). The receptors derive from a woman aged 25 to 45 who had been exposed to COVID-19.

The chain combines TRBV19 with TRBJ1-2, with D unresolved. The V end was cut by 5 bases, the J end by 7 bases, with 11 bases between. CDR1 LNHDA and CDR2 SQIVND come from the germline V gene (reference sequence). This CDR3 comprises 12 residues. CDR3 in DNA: TGTGCCAGTAGTCACCAGGTCAGTGGCTACACCTTC. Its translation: CASSHQVSGYTF. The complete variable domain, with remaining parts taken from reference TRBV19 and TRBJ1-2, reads DGGITQSPKYLFRKEGQNVTLSCEQNLNHDAMYWYRQDPGQGLRLIYYSQIVNDFQKGDIAEGYSVSREKKESFPLTVTSAQKNPTAFYLCASSHQVSGYTFGSGTRLTVV.

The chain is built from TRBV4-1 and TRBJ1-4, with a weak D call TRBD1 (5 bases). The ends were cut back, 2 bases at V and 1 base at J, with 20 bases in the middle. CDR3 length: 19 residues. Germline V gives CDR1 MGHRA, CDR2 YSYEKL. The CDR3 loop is CASSQPASRARETNEKLFF. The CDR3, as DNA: TGCGCCAGCAGCCAACCAGCCAGCAGGGCTAGGGAAACTAATGAAAAACTGTTTTTT.

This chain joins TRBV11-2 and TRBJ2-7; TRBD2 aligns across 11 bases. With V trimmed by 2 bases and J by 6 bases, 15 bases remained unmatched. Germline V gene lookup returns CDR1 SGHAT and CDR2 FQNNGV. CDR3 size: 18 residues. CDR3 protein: CASSLIGPLAGVVGEQYF. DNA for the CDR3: TGTGCCAGCAGCTTAATAGGGCCACTAGCGGGAGTTGTCGGCGAGCAGTACTTC.

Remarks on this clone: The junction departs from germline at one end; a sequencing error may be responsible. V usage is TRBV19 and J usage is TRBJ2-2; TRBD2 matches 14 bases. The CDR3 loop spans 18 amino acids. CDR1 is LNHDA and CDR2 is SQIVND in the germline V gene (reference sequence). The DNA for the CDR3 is TGTGCCAGTAGTGTAGAGGGACTAGCGGGAGTCCCCACCGGGGAGCTGTTTTTT. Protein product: CASSVEGLAGVPTGELFF. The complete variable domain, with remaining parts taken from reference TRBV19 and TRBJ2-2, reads DGGITQSPKYLFRKEGQNVTLSCEQNLNHDAMYWYRQDPGQGLRLIYYSQIVNDFQKGDIAEGYSVSREKKESFPLTVTSAQKNPTAFYLCASSVEGLAGVPTGELFFGEGSRLTVL.

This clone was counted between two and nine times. Written as DNA, the CDR3 is TGTGCCAGCAGTTTCAGGGGGTTAAAACCCGAAGCTTTCTTT. It encodes CASSFRGLKPEAFF. The V call is TRBV27, the J call TRBJ1-1; 7 nucleotides match TRBD1. V was clipped by 3 bases and J by 8 bases; unmatched bases: 9. Germline V gives CDR1 MNHEY, CDR2 SMNVEV (reference sequence). The CDR3 sequence is 14 residues long.

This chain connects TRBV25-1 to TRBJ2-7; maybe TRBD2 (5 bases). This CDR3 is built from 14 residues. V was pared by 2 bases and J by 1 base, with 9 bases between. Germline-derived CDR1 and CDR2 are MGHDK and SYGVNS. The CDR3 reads CASSELGRSYEQYF. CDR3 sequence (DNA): TGTGCCAGCAGTGAACTTGGGAGATCCTACGAGCAGTACTTC.

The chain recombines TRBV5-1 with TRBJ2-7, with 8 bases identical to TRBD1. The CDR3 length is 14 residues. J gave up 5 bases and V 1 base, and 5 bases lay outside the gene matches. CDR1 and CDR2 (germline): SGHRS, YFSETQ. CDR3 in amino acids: CASSLNRGSDEQYF. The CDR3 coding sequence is TGCGCCAGCAGCTTGAACAGGGGGAGCGACGAGCAGTACTTC.

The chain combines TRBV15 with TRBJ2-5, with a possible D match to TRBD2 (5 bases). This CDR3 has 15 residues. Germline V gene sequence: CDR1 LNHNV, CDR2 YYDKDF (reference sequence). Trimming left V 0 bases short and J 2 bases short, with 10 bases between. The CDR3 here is CATSRDPRTQETQYF. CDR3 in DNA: TGTGCCACCAGCAGAGATCCCAGGACTCAAGAGACCCAGTACTTC.

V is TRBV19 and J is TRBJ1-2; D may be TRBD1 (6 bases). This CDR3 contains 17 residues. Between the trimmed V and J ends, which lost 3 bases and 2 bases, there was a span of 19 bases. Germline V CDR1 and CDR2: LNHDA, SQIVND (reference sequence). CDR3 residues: CASSISFPGVANYGYTF. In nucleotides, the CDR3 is TGTGCCAGTAGTATCTCTTTTCCAGGGGTCGCCAACTATGGCTACACCTTC.

The CDR3: CAISAPTGMGTEAFF. The CDR3 DNA follows: TGTGCCATCAGTGCCCCGACAGGGATGGGCACTGAAGCTTTCTTT. This chain uses TRBV10-3 with TRBJ1-1; 7 bases are a match to TRBD1. Germline values: CDR1 ENHRY, CDR2 SYGVKD. Trimming cost V 4 bases and J 4 bases; bases outside gene matches: 9. This CDR3 is built from 15 residues.

CDR3 sequence: CASSSSGDGQPQHF. In DNA, the CDR3 is TGCGCCAGCAGCTCGTCGGGAGATGGTCAGCCCCAGCATTTT. The V and J genes are TRBV5-1 and TRBJ1-5; D is unclear. The CDR3 extends over 14 amino acids. Trimming removed 3 bases from V and 6 bases from J, with 13 bases in between. The germline V gene has CDR1 SGHRS and CDR2 YFSETQ.

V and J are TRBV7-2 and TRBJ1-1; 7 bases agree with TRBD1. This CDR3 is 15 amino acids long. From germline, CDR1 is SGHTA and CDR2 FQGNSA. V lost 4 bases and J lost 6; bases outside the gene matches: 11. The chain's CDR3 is CASSSGSTGSSEAFF. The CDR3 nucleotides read TGTGCCAGCAGCTCAGGTTCGACAGGGTCTTCTGAAGCTTTCTTT.

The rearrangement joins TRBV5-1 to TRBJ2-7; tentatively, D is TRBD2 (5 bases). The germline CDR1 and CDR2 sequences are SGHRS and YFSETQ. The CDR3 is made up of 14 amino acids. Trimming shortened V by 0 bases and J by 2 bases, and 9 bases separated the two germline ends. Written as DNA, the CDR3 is TGCGCCAGCAGCTTGGCCTGGGGAGCCTACGAGCAGTACTTC. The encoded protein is CASSLAWGAYEQYF.

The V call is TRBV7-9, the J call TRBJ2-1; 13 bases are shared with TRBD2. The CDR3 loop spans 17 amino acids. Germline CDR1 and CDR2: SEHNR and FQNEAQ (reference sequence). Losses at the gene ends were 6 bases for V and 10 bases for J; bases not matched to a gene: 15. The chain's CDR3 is CASRTSLGLAGLYEQFF. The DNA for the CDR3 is TGTGCCAGCAGGACTTCGCTGGGACTAGCGGGACTGTACGAGCAGTTCTTC.

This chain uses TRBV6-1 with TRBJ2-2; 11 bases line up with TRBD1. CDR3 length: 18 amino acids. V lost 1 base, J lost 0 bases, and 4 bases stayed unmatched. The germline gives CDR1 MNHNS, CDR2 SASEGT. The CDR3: CASSEVWTGGSNTGELFF. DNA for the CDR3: TGTGCCAGCAGTGAAGTATGGACAGGGGGCTCGAACACCGGGGAGCTGTTTTTT.

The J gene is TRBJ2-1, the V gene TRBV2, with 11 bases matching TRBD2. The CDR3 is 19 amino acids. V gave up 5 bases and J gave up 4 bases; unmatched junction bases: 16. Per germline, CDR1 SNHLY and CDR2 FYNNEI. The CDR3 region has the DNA TGTGCCAGCAGTTACCCAACTAGCGGGAGAACCAAGGGGTACAATGAGCAGTTCTTC. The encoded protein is CASSYPTSGRTKGYNEQFF.

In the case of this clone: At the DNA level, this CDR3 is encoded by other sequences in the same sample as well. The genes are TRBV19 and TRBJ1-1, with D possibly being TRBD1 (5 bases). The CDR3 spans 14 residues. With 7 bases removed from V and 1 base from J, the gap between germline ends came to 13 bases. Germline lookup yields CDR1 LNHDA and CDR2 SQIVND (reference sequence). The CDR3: CASTLRGGNTEAFF. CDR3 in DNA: TGTGCCAGTACCCTGAGGGGAGGGAACACTGAAGCTTTCTTT.

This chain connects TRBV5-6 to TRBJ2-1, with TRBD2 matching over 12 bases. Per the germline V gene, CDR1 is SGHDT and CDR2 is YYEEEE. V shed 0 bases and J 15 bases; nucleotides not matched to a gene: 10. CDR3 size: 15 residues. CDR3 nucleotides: TGTGCCAGCAGCTTGGGACTAGCGGGAGTTTACCGAGTGTTCTTC. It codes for CASSLGLAGVYRVFF.

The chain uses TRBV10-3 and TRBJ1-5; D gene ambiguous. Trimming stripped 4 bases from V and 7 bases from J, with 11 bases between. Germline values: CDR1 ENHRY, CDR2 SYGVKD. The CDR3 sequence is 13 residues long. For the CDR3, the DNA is TGTGCCATCAGTGGCGCGGAAGGCCAGCCCCAGCATTTT. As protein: CAISGAEGQPQHF.

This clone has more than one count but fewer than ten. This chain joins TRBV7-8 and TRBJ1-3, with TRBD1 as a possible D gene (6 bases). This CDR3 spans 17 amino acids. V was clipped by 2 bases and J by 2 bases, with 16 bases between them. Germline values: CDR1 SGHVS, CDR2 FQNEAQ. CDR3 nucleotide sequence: TGTGCCAGCAGCTTACGTGGGGGGGCGGTGACTGGAAACACCATATATTTT. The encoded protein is CASSLRGGAVTGNTIYF.

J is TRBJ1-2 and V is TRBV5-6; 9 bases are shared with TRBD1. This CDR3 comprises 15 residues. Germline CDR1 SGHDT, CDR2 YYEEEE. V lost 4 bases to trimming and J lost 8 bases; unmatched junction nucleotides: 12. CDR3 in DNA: TGTGCCAGCAGCACGTCCTCGCACAGGGGGCAGGGCTACACCTTC. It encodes CASSTSSHRGQGYTF.

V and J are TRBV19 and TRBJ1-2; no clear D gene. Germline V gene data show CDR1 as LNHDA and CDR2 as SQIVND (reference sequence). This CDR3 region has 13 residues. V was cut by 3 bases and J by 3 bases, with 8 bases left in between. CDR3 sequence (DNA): TGTGCCAGTAGTATCCGGGAAGACTATGGCTACACCTTC. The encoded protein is CASSIREDYGYTF.

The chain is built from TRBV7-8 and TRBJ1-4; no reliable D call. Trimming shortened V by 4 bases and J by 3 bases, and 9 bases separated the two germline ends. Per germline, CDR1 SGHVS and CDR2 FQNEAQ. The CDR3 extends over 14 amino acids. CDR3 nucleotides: TGTGCCAGCAGCTCCGAGTACTCTAATGAAAAACTGTTTTTT. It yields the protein CASSSEYSNEKLFF.

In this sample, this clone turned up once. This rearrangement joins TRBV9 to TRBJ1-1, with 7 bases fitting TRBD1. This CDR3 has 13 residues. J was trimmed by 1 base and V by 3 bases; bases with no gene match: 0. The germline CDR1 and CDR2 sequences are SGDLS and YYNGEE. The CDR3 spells CASSEGANTEAFF. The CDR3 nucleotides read TGTGCCAGCAGCGAGGGGGCGAACACTGAAGCTTTCTTT.

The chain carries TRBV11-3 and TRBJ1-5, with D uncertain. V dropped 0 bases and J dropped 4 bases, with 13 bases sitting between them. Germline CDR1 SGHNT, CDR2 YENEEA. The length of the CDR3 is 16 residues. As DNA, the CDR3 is TGTGCCAGCAGCTTAGATAGCAGTGGAAATAATCAGCCCCAGCATTTT. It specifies CASSLDSSGNNQPQHF.

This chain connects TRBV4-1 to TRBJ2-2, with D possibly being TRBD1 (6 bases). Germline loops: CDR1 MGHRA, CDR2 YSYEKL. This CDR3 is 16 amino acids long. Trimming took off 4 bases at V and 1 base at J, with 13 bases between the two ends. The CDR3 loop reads CASSRQTGQNTGELFF. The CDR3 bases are TGCGCCAGCAGCCGGCAGACAGGCCAGAACACCGGGGAGCTGTTTTTT.

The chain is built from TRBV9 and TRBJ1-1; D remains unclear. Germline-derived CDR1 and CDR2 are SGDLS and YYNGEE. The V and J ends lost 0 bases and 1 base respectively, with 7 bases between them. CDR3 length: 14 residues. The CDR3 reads CASSVVAENTEAFF. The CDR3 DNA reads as TGTGCCAGCAGCGTAGTGGCTGAGAACACTGAAGCTTTCTTT.